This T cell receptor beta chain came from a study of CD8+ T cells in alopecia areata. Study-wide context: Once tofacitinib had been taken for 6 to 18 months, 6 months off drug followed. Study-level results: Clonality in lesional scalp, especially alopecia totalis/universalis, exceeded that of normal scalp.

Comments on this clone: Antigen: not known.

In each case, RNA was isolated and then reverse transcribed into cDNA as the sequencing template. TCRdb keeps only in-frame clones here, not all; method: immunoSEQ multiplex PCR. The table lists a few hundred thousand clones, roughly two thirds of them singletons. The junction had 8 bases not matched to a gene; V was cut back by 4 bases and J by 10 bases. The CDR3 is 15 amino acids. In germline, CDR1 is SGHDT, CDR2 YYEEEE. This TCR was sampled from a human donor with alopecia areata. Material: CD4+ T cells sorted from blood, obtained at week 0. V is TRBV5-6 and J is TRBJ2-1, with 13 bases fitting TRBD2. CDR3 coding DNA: TGTGCCAGCAGCCCCAGAGGGACTAGCGGGGCGGAGCAGTTCTTC. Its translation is CASSPRGTSGAEQFF. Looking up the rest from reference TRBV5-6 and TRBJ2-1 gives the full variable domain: DAGVTQSPTHLIKTRGQQVTLRCSPKSGHDTVSWYQQALGQGPQFIFQYYEEEERQRGNFPDRFSGHQFPNYSSELNVNALLLGDSALYLCASSPRGTSGAEQFFGPGTRLTVL.